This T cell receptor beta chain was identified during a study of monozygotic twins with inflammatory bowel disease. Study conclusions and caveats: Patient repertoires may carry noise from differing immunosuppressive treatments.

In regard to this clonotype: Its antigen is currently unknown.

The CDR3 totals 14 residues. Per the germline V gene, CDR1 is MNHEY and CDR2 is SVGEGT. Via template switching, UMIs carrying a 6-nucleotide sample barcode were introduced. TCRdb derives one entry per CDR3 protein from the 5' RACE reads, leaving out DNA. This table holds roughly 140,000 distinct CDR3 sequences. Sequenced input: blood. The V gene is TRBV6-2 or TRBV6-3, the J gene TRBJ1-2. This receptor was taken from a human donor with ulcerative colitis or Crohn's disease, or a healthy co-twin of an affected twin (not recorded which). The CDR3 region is CASSYSAIVYGYTF.